This T cell receptor beta chain derives from a study of T cells in Graves' hyperthyroidism and ophthalmopathy. Germline values: CDR1 SQVTM, CDR2 ANQGSEA. The CDR3 runs 12 residues. Trimming pared 8 bases from V and 4 bases from J, leaving 11 bases between. With respect to this clonotype: The antigen remains unidentified.

A patient was excluded if there was uncontrolled infection, other autoimmune disease, pregnancy or lactation. Regarding the study as a whole: For ophthalmopathy, model prediction preceded onset by a median about 6 months. Using 13 V-J features, a model discriminated ophthalmopathy from stable hyperthyroidism. Also found in blood were most expanded thyroid clonotypes above 0.001.

Amplified TCR beta CDR3 regions derived from RNA transcripts. HTBI primers drove first-round RT-PCR of the TCR CDR3. MiXCR was run by TCRdb on the multiplex PCR reads, yielding one entry per CDR3 protein. The data show over 650,000 distinct CDR3 sequences, less than 45% seen once. The sample comprised peripheral blood or thyroid tissue (not recorded which). The clonotype originates from an adult man with Graves' disease, either hyperthyroidism or ophthalmopathy (not recorded which). The V and J genes are TRBV29-1 and TRBJ1-4; the D is unclear. This CDR3 is CSPRTSNEKLFF. As DNA, the CDR3 is TGCAGCCCCCGGACCAGTAATGAAAAACTGTTTTTT.